This record concerns one TCR beta chain sequence. Amplification of TCR beta CDR3 regions used RNA as the template. First-round RT-PCR of the TCR CDR3 relied on the HTBI primer set. A single record per CDR3 protein comes from TCRdb applying MiXCR to the multiplex PCR reads. The sample consists of under 750,000 distinct CDR3 sequences, roughly a sixth of them appearing once. CDR1 and CDR2 (germline): SEHNR, FQNEAQ (reference sequence). The CDR3 has 15 amino acids. Unmatched junction bases numbered 5, after V lost 5 bases and J lost 1 base. The sample belongs to a study of T cells in Graves' hyperthyroidism and ophthalmopathy. The diagnostic basis comprised clinical symptoms, serum thyroxine and TRAb, thyroid ultrasound and orbital computed tomography.

The chain joins TRBV7-9 to TRBJ1-2, with 9 bases aligning to TRBD1. This receptor was obtained from a woman aged 50 to 60 with Graves' hyperthyroidism that later progressed to Graves' ophthalmopathy. The source material was blood. CDR3 DNA sequence: TGTGCCAGCAGCCTAACAGGGGGCCGTAACTATGGCTACACCTTC. It translates to CASSLTGGRNYGYTF.